Below, one TCR beta chain is given with its context. Profiling relied on immunoSEQ multiplex PCR, and the TCRdb table lists in-frame clones only, not all of them. The table lists more than 300,000 clones, around nine tenths of them singletons. The J segment lost 7 bases and the V segment lost 4 bases, leaving 6 bases of the junction unmatched. Germline assignment: CDR1 SGDLS and CDR2 YYNGEE. CDR3 length equals 13 residues. This specimen comes from a study of blood T cell repertoires in COVID-19. Participant age was roughly 18 to 90 years, and participants resided in roughly 25 US areas. Participants had their cohort set by participant-reported clinical history.

The sequencing sample was made of PBMCs or T cells enriched from blood (not recorded which). This TCR was recovered from a woman under 40 who had been exposed to COVID-19. The chain couples TRBV9 to TRBJ2-7; 9 nucleotides align to TRBD1. CDR3 DNA: TGTGCCAGCAGCTACGGGACAGGGAGAGAGCAGTACTTC. Protein sequence: CASSYGTGREQYF.